This record covers a single T cell receptor (beta chain). Antigen specificity is unknown. These data are taken from a study of PD-1 blockade in classical Hodgkin lymphoma. Study-wide results and caveats: Nivolumab initiated under 1 year post-ASCT led to patient exclusion. Newly diagnosed and completely responding patients shared comparable baseline diversity.

This CDR3 spans 15 amino acids. Germline CDR1 SGHAT, CDR2 FQNNGV. V lost 1 base, J lost 2 bases, and 9 bases lay in between. Relapses following autologous stem cell transplantation were seen in all patients, with brentuximab vedotin exposure varying. Responses achieved at best were complete response, partial response or progressive disease. The method was immunoSEQ multiplex PCR; TCRdb's version includes in-frame clones alone and lacks a portion of them. The sample holds tens of thousands of clones, around 70% seen once. The sample here was peripheral blood mononuclear cells (PBMCs), taken at baseline. V gene TRBV11-2 combines with J gene TRBJ1-5, with D possibly matching TRBD1 (5 bases). The sequence derives from a human donor with classical Hodgkin lymphoma. The CDR3 protein is CASSLVGGRNQPQHF. In DNA form, the CDR3 reads TGTGCCAGCAGCTTAGTGGGGGGTCGCAATCAGCCCCAGCATTTT.